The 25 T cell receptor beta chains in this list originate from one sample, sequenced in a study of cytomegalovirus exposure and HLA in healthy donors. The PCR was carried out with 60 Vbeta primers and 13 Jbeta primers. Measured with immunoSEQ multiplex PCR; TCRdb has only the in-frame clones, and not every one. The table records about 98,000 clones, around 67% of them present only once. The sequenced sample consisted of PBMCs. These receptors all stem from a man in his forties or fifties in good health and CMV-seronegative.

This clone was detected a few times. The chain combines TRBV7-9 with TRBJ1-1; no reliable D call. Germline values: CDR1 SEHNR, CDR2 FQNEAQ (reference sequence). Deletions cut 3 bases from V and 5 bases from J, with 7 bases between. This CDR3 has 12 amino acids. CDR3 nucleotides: TGTGCCAGCAGCTTGGCGGGGACTGAAGCTTTCTTT. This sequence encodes CASSLAGTEAFF.

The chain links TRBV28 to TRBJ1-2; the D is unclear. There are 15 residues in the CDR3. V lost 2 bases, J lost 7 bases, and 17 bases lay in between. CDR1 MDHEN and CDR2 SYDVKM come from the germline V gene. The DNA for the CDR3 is TGTGCCAGCAGTTTAGTGGCTAGGATCCCTGGTGGCTACACCTTC. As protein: CASSLVARIPGGYTF.

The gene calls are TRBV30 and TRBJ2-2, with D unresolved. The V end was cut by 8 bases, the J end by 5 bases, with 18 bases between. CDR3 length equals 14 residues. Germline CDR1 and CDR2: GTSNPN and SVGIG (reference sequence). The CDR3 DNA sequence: TGTGCCCTGATCCCCCCTGTGCGGACCGGGGAGCTGTTTTTT. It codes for CALIPPVRTGELFF. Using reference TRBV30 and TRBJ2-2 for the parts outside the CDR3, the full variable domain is SQTIHQWPATLVQPVGSPLSLECTVEGTSNPNLYWYRQAAGRGLQLLFYSVGIGQISSEVPQNLSASRPQDRQFILSSKKLLLSDSGFYLCALIPPVRTGELFFGEGSRLTVL.

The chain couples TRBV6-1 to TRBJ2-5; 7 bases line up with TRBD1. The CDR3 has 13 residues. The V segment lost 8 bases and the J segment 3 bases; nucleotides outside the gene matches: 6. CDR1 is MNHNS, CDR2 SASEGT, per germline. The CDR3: CASGRQGEETQYF. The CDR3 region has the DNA TGTGCCAGCGGCCGACAGGGAGAAGAGACCCAGTACTTC.

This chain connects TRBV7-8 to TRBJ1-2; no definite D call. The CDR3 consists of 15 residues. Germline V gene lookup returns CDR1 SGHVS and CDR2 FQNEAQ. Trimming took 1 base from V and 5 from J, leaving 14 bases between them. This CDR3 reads CASSLVRRSPYGYTF. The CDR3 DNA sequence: TGTGCCAGCAGCTTAGTGAGACGGAGTCCTTATGGCTACACCTTC.

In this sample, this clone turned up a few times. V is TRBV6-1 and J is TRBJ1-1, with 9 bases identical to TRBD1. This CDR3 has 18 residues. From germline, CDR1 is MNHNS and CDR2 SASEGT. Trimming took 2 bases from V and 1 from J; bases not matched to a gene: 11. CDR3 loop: CASSEPEQGAGWNTEAFF. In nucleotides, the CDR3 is TGTGCCAGCAGTGAACCCGAACAGGGGGCGGGGTGGAACACTGAAGCTTTCTTT.

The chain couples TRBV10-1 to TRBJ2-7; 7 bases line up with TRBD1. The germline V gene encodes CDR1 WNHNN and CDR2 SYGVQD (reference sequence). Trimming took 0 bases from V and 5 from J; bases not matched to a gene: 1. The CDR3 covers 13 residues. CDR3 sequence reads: CASSESQGDEQYF. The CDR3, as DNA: TGCGCCAGCAGTGAGTCGCAGGGGGACGAGCAGTACTTC.

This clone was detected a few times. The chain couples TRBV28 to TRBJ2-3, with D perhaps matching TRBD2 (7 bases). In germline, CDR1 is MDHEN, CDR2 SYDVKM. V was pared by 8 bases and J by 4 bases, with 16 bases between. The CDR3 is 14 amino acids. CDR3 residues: CASSHPGGADTQYF. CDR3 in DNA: TGTGCCAGCTCACACCCGGGGGGCGCAGATACGCAGTATTTT.

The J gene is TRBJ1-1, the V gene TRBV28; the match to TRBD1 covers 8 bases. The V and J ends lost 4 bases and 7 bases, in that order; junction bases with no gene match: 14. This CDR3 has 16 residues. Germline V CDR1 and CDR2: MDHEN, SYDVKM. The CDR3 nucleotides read TGTGCCAGCAGTTCCCCTATATCAGGGGGCCGATGTGAAGCTTTCTTT. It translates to CASSSPISGGRCEAFF.

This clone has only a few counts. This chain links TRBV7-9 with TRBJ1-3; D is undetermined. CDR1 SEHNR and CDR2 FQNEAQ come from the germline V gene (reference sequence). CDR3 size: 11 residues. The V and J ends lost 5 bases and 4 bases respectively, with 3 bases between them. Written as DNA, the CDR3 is TGTGCCAGCAGCCTGGGAAACACCATATATTTT. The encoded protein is CASSLGNTIYF.

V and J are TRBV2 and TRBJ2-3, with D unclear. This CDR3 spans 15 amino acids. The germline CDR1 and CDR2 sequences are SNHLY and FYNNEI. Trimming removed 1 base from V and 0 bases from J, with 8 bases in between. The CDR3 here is CASSEDRASTDTQYF. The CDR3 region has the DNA TGTGCCAGCAGTGAAGATCGAGCTAGCACAGATACGCAGTATTTT.

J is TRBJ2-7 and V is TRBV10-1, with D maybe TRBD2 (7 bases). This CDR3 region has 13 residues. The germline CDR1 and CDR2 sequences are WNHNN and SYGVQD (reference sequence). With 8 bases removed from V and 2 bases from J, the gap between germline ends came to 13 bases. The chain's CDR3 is CASGPGGTYEQYF. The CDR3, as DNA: TGCGCCAGCGGGCCGGGGGGCACCTACGAGCAGTACTTC.

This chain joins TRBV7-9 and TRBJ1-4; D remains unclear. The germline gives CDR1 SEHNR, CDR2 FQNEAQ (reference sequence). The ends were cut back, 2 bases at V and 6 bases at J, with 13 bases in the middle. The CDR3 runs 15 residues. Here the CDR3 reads CASSLMASGYEKLFF. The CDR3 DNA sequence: TGTGCCAGCAGCTTAATGGCGTCGGGTTATGAAAAACTGTTTTTT.

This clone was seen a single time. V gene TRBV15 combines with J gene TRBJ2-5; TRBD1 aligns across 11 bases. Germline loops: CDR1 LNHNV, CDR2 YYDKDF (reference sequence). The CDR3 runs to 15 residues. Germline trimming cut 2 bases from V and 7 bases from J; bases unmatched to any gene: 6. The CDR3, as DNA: TGTGCCACCAGCAGACCGGACAGGGGGCGGTGGACCCAGTACTTC. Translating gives CATSRPDRGRWTQYF.

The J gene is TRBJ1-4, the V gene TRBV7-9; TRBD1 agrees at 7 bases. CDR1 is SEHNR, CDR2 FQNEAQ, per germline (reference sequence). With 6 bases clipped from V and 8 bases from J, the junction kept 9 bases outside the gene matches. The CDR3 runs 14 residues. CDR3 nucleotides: TGTGCCAGCAGACGACAGGGCCCCGACGAAAAACTGTTTTTT. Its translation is CASRRQGPDEKLFF.

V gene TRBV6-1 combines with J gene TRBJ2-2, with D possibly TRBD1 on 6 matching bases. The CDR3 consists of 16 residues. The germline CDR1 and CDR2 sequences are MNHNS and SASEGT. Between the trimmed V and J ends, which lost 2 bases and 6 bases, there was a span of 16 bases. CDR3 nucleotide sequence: TGTGCCAGCAGTGAAACAGGGTTCTGGGGCCCCGGGGAGCTGTTTTTT. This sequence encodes CASSETGFWGPGELFF.

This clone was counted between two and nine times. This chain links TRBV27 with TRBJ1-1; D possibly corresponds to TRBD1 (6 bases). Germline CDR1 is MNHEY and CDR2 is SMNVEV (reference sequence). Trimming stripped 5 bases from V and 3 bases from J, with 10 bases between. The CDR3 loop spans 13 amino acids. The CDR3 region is CASSPAGDTEAFF. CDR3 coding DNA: TGTGCCAGCAGTCCCGCAGGGGACACTGAAGCTTTCTTT.

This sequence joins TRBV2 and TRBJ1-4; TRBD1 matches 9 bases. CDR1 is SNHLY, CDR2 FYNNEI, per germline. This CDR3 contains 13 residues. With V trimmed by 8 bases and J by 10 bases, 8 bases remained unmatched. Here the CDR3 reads CASWGQGGGKLFF. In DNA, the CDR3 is TGTGCCAGCTGGGGACAGGGAGGTGGAAAACTGTTTTTT.

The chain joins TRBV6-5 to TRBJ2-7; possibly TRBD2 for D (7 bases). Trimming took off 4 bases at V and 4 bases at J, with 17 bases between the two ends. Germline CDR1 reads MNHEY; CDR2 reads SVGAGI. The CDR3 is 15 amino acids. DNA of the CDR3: TGTGCCAGCAGTTCGATGAAGGGGGGGCCTTACGAGCAGTACTTC. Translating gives CASSSMKGGPYEQYF.

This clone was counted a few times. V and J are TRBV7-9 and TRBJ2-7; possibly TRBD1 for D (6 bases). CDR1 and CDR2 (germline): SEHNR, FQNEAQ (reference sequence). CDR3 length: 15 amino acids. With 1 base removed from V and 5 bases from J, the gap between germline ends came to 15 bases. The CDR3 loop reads CASSLGGGKGNEQYF. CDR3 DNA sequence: TGTGCCAGCAGCTTAGGAGGGGGTAAAGGGAACGAGCAGTACTTC.

CDR3 DNA sequence: TGTGCCAGCAGCTACCGGGGTGCGGGTTCACCCCTCCACTTT. It is translated as CASSYRGAGSPLHF. The gene calls are TRBV5-4 and TRBJ1-6; D not certain. The CDR3 totals 14 residues. V lost 3 bases, J lost 9 bases, and 13 bases lay in between. The germline V gene has CDR1 SGHNT and CDR2 YYREEE (reference sequence).

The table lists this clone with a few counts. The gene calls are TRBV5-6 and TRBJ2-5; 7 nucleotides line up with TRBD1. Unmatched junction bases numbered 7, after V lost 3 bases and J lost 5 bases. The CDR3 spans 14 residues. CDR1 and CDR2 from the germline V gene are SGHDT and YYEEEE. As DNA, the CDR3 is TGTGCCAGCAGCTCCCCAGGGGGAAGGGAGACCCAGTACTTC. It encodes CASSSPGGRETQYF. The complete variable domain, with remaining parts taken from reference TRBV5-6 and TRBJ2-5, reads DAGVTQSPTHLIKTRGQQVTLRCSPKSGHDTVSWYQQALGQGPQFIFQYYEEEERQRGNFPDRFSGHQFPNYSSELNVNALLLGDSALYLCASSSPGGRETQYFGPGTRLLVL.

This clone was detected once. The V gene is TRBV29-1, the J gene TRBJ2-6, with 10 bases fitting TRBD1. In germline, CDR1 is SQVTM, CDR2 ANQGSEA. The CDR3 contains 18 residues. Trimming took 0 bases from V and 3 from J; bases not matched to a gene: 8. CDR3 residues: CSVEDRDRGGYGANVLTF. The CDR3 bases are TGCAGCGTTGAAGACCGGGACAGGGGTGGTTATGGGGCCAACGTCCTGACTTTC.

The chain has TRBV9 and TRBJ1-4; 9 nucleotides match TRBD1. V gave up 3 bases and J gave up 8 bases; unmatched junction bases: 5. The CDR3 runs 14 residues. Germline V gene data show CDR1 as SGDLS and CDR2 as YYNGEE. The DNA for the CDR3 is TGTGCCAGCAGCGAGGGGACAGGGCGCGAAAAACTGTTTTTT. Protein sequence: CASSEGTGREKLFF.

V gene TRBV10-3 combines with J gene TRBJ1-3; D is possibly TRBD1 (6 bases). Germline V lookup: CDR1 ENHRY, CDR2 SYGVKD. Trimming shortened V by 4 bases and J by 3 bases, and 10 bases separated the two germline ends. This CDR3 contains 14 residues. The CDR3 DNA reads TGTGCCATCAGTGCAGGGGAGATTGGAAACACCATATATTTT. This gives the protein CAISAGEIGNTIYF.